Sequencing of this T cell receptor beta chain was carried out in a study of human CD8 memory T cell subsets. Study observations and caveats: By Chao1 estimates, precursor exhausted T cells appeared less diverse than stem-like memory T cells.

Preparation of the TCR beta libraries relied on UMI-labeled 5' RACE. TCRdb re-called the 5' RACE reads and shows each CDR3 protein once, DNA omitted. The table for this sample gives 6,500 to 7,500 distinct CDR3 sequences. Notes on this clonotype: As yet, its antigen is unknown.

The PBMC were obtained by density gradient separation from buffy coats of healthy donors. Germline V CDR1 and CDR2: SEHNR, FQNEAQ (reference sequence). CDR3 length: 14 residues. This rearrangement joins TRBV7-9 to TRBJ2-7; TCRdb names TRBD1, which stays unverified in the absence of DNA. The TCR sequence derives from a human donor in good health. The sample consisted of CD8+ T cells from PBMCs. The CDR3: CASSPPGSSYEQYF.